This T cell receptor beta chain was captured by sequencing in a study of blood T cell repertoires in COVID-19. Study in general: Nucleic acid was either cDNA or gDNA, and it came from T cells, B-cell-depleted T cells, or PBMCs.

Looked up from germline, CDR1 is SGHNT and CDR2 is YYREEE (reference sequence). V was shortened by 0 bases and J by 7 bases, with 13 bases between the two germline ends. This CDR3 has 14 amino acids. This clone was counted a single time. This table comes from immunoSEQ multiplex PCR, and its TCRdb copy is limited to in-frame clones, with some not included. The sample consists of more than 150,000 clones, around 90% of them appearing once. V usage is TRBV5-4 and J usage is TRBJ1-1; D is uncertain. The clonotype comes from a man in his fifties or sixties with acute or convalescent COVID-19. The specimen was peripheral blood. The CDR3 loop reads CASSLAVTEGEAFF. Written as DNA, the CDR3 is TGTGCCAGCAGCTTGGCGGTTACGGAGGGTGAAGCTTTCTTT.